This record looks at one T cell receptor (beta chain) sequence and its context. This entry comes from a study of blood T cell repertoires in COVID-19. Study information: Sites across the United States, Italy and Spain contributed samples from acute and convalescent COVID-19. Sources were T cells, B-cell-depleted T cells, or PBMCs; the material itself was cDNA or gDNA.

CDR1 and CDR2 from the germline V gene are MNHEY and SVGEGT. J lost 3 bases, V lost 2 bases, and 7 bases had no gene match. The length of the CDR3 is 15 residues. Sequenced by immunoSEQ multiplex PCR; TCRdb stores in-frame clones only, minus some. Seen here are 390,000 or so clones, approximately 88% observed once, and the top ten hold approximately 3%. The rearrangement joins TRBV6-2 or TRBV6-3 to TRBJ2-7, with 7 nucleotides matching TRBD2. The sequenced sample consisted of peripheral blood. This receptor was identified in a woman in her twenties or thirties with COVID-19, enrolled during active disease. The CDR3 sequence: CASSYGGGLRYEQYF. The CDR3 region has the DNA TGTGCCAGCAGTTACGGGGGGGGACTTCGCTACGAGCAGTACTTC.